This TCR beta chain was recovered during a study of human T cells and chemical hapten exposure. On the study more broadly: Across its roughly 24 weeks, the study gave patients weekly diphenylcyclopropenone doses to the scalp. Across samples, TCR yields varied, mostly owing to small differences in pooled library volumes.

The time point denotes: pre-sensitization, week 0. Treatment given: therapeutic diphenylcyclopropenone sensitization with weekly scalp DPC. Samples of blood were obtained prior to the application of each patch test. Findings of the study overall: PT1 expanded TCR counts and patch test score were linked, and their correlation was positive.

TCRdb recomputed calls from the RACE reads with MiXCR, one row per CDR3 protein. The table includes about 350,000 distinct CDR3 sequences, 4.5% to 7% detected once. Only a few counts were recorded for this clonotype. The target antigen is unknown. The CDR3 has 15 residues. Trimming left V 11 bases short and J 5 bases short, with 24 bases between. Germline CDR1 LGHNA, CDR2 YNFKEQ. The sample in question was whole blood, obtained in connection with sensitization to the hapten diphenylcyclopropenone (DPC). The rearrangement joins TRBV4-2 to TRBJ1-1; a weak D match, TRBD1 (6 bases). The source of this sequence is a woman aged 18-29 years with alopecia areata. Some clones in this sample may be carry-over from other donors' samples. The CDR3 coding sequence is TGTGCCGTCTTATCGTTAACAGGGAGGGGTACTGAAGCTTTCTTT. Residues: CAVLSLTGRGTEAFF.